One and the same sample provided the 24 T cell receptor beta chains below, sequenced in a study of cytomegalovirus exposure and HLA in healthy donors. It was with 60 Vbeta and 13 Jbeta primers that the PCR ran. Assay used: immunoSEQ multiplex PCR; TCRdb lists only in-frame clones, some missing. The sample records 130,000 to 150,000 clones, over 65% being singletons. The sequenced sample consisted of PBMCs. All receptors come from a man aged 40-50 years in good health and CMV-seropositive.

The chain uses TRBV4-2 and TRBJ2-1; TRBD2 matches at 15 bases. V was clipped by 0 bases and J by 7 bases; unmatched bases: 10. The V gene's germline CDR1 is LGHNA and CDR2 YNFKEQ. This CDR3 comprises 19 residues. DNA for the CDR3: TGTGCCAGCAGCCAAGATTGGCCGGGACTAGCGGGAGGACGTAATGAGCAGTTCTTC. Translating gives CASSQDWPGLAGGRNEQFF.

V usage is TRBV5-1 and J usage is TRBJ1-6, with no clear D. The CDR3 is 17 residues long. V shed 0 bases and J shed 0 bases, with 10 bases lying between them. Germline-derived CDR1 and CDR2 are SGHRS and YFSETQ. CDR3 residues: CASSLEAGSSYNSPLHF. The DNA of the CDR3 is TGCGCCAGCAGCTTGGAAGCCGGGAGCTCCTATAATTCACCCCTCCACTTT.

CDR3 protein: CSVVPEASGSMDYNEQFF. The CDR3 DNA sequence: TGCAGCGTTGTTCCCGAGGCTAGCGGGAGTATGGACTACAATGAGCAGTTCTTC. The chain combines TRBV29-1 with TRBJ2-1, with 10 bases identical to TRBD2. CDR1 is SQVTM, CDR2 ANQGSEA, per germline. The J segment lost 3 bases and the V segment lost 4 bases, leaving 15 bases of the junction unmatched. The CDR3 totals 18 residues.

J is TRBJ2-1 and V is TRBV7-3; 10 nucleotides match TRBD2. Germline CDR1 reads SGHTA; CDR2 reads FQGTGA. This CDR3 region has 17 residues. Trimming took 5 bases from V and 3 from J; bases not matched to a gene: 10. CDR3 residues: CASSQNRASGSYNEQFF. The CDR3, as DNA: TGTGCCAGCAGCCAAAACCGCGCTAGCGGGAGCTACAATGAGCAGTTCTTC.

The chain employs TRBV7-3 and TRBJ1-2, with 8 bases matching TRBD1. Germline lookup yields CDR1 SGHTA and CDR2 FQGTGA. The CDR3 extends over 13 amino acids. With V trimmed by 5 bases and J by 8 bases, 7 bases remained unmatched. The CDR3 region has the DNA TGTGCCAGCAGCCTGGACAGGGACGGCGGCTACACCTTC. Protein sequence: CASSLDRDGGYTF.

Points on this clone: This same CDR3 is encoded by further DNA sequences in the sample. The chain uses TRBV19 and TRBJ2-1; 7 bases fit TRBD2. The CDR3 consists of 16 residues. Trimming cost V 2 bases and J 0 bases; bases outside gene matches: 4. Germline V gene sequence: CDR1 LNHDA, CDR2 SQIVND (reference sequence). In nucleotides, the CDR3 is TGTGCCAGTAGTATAATTGGCGGGAGCTCCTACAATGAGCAGTTCTTC. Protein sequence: CASSIIGGSSYNEQFF.

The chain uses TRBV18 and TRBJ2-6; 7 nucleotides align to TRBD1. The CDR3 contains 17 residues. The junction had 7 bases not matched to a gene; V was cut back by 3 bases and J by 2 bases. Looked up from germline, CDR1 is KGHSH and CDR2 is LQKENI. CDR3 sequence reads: CASSPAATGAGANVLTF. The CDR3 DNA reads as TGTGCCAGCTCACCCGCCGCCACAGGGGCTGGGGCCAACGTCCTGACTTTC.

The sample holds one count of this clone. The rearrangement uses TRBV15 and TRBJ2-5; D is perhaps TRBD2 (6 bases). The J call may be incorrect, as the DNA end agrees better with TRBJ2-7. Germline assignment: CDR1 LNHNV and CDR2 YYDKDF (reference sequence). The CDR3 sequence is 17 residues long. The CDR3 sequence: CATSRSFSGPSSYEQYF. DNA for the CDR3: TGTGCCACCAGCAGATCATTCAGCGGGCCGAGCTCCTACGAGCAGTACTTC.

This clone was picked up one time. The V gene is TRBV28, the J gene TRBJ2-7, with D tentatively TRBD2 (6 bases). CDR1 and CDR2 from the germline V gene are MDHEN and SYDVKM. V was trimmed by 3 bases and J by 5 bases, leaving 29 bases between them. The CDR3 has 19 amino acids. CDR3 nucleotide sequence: TGTGCCAGCAGTTTTGCCGGGAGAATCTTAGTGAAGTTTGACCACGAGCAGTACTTC. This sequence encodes CASSFAGRILVKFDHEQYF.

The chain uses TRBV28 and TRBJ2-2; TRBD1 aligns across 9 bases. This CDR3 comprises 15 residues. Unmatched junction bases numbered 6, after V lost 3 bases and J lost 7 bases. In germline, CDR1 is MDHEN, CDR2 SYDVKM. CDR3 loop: CASSFLGQGYGELFF. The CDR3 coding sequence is TGTGCCAGCAGTTTCTTGGGACAGGGTTACGGGGAGCTGTTTTTT.

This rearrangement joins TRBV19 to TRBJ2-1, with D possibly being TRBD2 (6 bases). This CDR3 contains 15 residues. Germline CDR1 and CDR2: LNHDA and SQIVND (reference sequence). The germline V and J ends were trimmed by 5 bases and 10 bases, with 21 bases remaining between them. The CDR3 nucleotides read TGTGCCAGTAGTGCGGGACTCCCTCCTGGCAAAGAGCAGTTCTTC. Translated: CASSAGLPPGKEQFF. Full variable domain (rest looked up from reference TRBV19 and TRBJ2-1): DGGITQSPKYLFRKEGQNVTLSCEQNLNHDAMYWYRQDPGQGLRLIYYSQIVNDFQKGDIAEGYSVSREKKESFPLTVTSAQKNPTAFYLCASSAGLPPGKEQFFGPGTRLTVL.

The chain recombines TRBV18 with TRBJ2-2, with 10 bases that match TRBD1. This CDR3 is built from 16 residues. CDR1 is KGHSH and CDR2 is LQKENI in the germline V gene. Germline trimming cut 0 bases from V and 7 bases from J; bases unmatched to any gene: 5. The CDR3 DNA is TGTGCCAGCTCACCACCTCGACAGGGGGCTGGCGGGGAGCTGTTTTTT. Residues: CASSPPRQGAGGELFF.

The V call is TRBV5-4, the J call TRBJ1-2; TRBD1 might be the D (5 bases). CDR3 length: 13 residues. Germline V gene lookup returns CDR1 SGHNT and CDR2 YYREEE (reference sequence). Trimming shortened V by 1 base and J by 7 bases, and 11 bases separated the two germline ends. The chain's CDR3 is CASSLTAGFGYTF. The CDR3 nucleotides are TGTGCCAGCAGCTTGACGGCAGGGTTTGGCTACACCTTC.

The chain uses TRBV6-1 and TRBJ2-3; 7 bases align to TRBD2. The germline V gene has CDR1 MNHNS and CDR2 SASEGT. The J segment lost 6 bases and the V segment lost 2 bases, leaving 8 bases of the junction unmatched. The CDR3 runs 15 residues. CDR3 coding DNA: TGTGCCAGCAGTGAACAGGCGGGGGTTCTTGATACGCAGTATTTT. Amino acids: CASSEQAGVLDTQYF.

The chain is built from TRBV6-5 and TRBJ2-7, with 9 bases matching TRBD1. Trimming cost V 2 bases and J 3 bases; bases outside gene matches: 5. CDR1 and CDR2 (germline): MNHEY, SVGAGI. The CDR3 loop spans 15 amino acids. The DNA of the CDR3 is TGTGCCAGCAGTTACCGACAGGGGGTCGACTACGAGCAGTACTTC. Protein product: CASSYRQGVDYEQYF.

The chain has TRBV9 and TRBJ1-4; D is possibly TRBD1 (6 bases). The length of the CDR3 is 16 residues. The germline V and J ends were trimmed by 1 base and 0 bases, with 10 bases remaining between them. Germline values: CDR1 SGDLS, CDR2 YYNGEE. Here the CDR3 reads CASSVKGDATNEKLFF. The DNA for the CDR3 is TGTGCCAGCAGCGTAAAGGGGGATGCAACTAATGAAAAACTGTTTTTT.

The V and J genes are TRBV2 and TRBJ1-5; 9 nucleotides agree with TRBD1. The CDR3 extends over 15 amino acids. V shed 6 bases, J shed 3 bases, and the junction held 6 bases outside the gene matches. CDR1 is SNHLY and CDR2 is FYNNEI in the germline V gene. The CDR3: CASRKDRGPNQPQHF. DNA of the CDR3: TGTGCCAGCAGAAAGGACAGGGGCCCCAATCAGCCCCAGCATTTT.

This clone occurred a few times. CDR3 residues: CASIGTGPNEQFF. CDR3 DNA sequence: TGTGCCAGTATTGGGACAGGGCCCAATGAGCAGTTCTTC. The genes are TRBV6-5 and TRBJ2-1; 9 bases agree with TRBD1. Germline trimming cut 9 bases from V and 6 bases from J; bases unmatched to any gene: 6. CDR1 is MNHEY, CDR2 SVGAGI, per germline. This CDR3 has 13 amino acids.

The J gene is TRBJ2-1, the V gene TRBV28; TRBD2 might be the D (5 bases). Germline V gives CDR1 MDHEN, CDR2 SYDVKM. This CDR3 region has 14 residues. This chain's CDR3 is CSSGQRSTYNEQFF. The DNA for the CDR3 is TGTTCATCCGGCCAGCGGAGCACCTACAATGAGCAGTTCTTC.

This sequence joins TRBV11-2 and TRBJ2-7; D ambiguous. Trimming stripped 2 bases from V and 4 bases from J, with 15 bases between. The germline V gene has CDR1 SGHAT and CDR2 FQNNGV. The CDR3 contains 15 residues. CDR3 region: CASSLFFDLGYEQYF. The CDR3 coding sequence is TGTGCCAGCAGCTTATTCTTCGACCTAGGTTACGAGCAGTACTTC. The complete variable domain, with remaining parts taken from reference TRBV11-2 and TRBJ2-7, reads EAGVAQSPRYKIIEKRQSVAFWCNPISGHATLYWYQQILGQGPKLLIQFQNNGVVDDSQLPKDRFSAERLKGVDSTLKIQPAKLEDSAVYLCASSLFFDLGYEQYFGPGTRLTVT.

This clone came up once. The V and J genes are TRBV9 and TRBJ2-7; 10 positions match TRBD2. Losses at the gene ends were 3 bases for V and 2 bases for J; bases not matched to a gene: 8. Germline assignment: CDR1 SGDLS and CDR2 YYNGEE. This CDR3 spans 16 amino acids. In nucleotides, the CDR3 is TGTGCCAGCAGCGGCGACATCGGACTAGCGGCCTACGAGCAGTACTTC. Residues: CASSGDIGLAAYEQYF.

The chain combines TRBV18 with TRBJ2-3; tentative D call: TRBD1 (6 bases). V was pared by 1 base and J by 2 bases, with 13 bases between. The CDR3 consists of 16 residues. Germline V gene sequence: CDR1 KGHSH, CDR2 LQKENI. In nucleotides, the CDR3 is TGTGCCAGCTCACCACAGAGTTACAGGGACACAGATACGCAGTATTTT. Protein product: CASSPQSYRDTDTQYF. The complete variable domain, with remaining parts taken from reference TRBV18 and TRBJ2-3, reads NAGVMQNPRHLVRRRGQEARLRCSPMKGHSHVYWYRQLPEEGLKFMVYLQKENIIDESGMPKERFSAEFPKEGPSILRIQQVVRGDSAAYFCASSPQSYRDTDTQYFGPGTRLTVL.

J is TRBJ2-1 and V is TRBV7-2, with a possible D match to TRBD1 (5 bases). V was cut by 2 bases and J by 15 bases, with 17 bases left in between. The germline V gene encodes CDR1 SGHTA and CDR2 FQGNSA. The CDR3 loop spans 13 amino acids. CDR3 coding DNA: TGTGCCAGCAGCTTACCCGGAAACCCCCAGGGGTTCTTC. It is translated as CASSLPGNPQGFF.

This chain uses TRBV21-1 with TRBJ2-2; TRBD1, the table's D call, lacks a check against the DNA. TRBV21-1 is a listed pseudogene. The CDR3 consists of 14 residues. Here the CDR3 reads CANGGDRAGGELFF. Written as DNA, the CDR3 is TGTGCCAACGGGGGAGACAGGGCTGGCGGGGAGCTGTTTTTT.